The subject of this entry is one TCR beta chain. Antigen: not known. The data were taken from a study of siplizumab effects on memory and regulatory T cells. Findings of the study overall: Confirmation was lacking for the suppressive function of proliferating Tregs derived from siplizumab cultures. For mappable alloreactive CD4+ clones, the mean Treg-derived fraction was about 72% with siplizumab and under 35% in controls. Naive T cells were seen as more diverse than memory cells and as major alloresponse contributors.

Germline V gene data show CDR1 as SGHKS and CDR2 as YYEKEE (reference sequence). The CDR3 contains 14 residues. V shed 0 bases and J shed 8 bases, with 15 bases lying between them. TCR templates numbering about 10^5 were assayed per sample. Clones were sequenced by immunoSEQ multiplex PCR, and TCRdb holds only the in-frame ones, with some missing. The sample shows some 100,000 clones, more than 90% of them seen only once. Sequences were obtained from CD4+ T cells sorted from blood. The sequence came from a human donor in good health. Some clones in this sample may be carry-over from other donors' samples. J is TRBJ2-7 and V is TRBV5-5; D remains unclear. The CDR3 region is CASSLGVAQSQQYF. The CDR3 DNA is TGTGCCAGCAGCTTGGGGGTGGCCCAGTCTCAGCAGTACTTC. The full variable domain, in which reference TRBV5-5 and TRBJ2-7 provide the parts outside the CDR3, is DAGVTQSPTHLIKTRGQQVTLRCSPISGHKSVSWYQQVLGQGPQFIFQYYEKEERGRGNFPDRFSARQFPNYSSELNVNALLLGDSALYLCASSLGVAQSQQYFGPGTRLTVT.